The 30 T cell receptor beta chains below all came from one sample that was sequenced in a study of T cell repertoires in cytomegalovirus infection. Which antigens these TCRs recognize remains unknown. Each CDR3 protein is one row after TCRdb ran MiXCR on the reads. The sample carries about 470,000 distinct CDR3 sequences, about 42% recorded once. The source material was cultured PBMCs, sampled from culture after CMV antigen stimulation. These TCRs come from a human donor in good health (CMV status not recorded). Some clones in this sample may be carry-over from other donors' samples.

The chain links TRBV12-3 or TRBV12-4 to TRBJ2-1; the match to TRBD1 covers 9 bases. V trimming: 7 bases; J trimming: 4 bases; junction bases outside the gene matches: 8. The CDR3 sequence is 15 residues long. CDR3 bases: TGTGCCAGCACCTTGGACAGGGGAGAATACAATGAGCAGTTCTTC. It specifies CASTLDRGEYNEQFF.

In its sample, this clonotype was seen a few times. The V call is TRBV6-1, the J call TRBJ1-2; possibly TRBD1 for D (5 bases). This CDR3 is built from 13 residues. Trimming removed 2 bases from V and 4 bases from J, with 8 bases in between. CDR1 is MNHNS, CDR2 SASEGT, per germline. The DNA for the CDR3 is TGTGCCAGCAGTGAACCGCAGGGCTATGGCTACACCTTC. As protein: CASSEPQGYGYTF.

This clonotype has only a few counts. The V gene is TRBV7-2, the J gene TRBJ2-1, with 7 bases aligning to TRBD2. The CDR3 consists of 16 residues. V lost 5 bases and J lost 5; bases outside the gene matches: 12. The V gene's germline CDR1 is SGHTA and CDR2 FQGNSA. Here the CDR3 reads CASSLRLAGDHNEQFF. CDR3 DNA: TGTGCCAGCAGCCTCCGACTAGCCGGTGACCACAATGAGCAGTTCTTC.

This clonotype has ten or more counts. The CDR3 reads CASSLTSGGAYEQFF. CDR3 coding DNA: TGTGCCAGCAGCTTAACCAGCGGGGGGGCGTATGAGCAGTTCTTC. V usage is TRBV7-2 and J usage is TRBJ2-1, with 10 bases matching TRBD2. Germline V gene data show CDR1 as SGHTA and CDR2 as FQGNSA. The CDR3 covers 15 residues. Trimming cost V 2 bases and J 8 bases; bases outside gene matches: 6.

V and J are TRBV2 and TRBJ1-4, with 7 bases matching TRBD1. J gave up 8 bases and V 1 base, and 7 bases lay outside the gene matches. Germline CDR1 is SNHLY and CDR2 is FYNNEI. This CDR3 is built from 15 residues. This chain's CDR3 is CASSEETGREEKLFF. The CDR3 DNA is TGTGCCAGCAGTGAAGAGACAGGGAGGGAAGAAAAACTGTTTTTT.

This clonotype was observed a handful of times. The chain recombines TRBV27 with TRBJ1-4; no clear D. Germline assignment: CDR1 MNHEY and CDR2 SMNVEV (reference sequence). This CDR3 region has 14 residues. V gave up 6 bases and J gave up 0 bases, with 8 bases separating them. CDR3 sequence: CASRSLATNEKLFF. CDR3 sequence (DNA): TGTGCCAGCAGAAGCCTGGCAACTAATGAAAAACTGTTTTTT.

CDR3 DNA sequence: TGCGCCAGCAGCTCGGACGGAAATAATCAGCCCCAGCATTTT. Its protein is CASSSDGNNQPQHF. The gene calls are TRBV5-1 and TRBJ1-5, with D uncertain. Looked up from germline, CDR1 is SGHRS and CDR2 is YFSETQ. The CDR3 extends over 14 amino acids. V was shortened by 3 bases and J by 4 bases, with 11 bases between the two germline ends.

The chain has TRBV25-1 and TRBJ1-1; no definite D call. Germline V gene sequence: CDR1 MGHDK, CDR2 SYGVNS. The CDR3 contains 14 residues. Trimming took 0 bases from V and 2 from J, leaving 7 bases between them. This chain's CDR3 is CASSEYGKNTEAFF. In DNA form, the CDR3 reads TGTGCCAGCAGTGAATACGGAAAAAACACTGAAGCTTTCTTT.

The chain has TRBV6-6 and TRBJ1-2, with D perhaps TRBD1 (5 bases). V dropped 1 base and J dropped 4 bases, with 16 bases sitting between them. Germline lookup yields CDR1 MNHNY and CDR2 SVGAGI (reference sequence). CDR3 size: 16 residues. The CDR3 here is CASSYLPWGEAYGYTF. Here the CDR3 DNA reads TGTGCCAGCAGTTACTTGCCCTGGGGGGAGGCCTATGGCTACACCTTC.

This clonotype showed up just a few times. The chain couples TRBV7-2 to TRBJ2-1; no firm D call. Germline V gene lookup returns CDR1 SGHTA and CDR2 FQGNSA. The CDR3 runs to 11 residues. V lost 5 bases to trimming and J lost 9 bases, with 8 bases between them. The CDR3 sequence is CASSPRSEQFF. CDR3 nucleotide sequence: TGTGCCAGCAGCCCCCGGAGTGAGCAGTTCTTC. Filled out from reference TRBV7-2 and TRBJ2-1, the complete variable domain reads GAGVSQSPSNKVTEKGKDVELRCDPISGHTALYWYRQSLGQGLEFLIYFQGNSAPDKSGLPSDRFSAERTGGSVSTLTIQRTQQEDSAVYLCASSPRSEQFFGPGTRLTVL.

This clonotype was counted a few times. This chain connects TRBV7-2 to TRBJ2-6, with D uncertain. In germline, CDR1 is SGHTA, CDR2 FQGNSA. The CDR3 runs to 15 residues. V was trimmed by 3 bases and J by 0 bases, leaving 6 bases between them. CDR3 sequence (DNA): TGTGCCAGCAGCTTGAAACTCTCTGGGGCCAACGTCCTGACTTTC. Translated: CASSLKLSGANVLTF.

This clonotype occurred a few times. Written as DNA, the CDR3 is TGTGCCAGCAGTGAAGCACGGTACCGGGCCAACAATCAGCCCCAGCATTTT. Encoded protein: CASSEARYRANNQPQHF. The V gene is TRBV6-1, the J gene TRBJ1-5; D is ambiguous. V lost 0 bases and J 3 bases, leaving 15 bases between the germline ends. The CDR3 length is 17 residues. Germline V gene sequence: CDR1 MNHNS, CDR2 SASEGT.

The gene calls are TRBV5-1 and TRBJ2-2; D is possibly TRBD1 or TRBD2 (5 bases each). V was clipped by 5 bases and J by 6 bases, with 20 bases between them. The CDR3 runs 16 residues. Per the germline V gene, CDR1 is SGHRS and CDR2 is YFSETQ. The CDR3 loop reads CASSRDLSFEAGELFF. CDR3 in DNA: TGCGCCAGCAGTCGGGACCTCTCCTTCGAGGCCGGGGAGCTGTTTTTT.

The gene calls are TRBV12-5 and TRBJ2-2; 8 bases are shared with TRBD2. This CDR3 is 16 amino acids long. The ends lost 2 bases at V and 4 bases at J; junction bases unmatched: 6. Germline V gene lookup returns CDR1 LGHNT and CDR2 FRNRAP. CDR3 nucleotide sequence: TGTGCTAGTGGTTTGTCGCGGGAGGCGAGCACCGGGGAGCTGTTTTTT. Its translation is CASGLSREASTGELFF.

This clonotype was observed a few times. CDR3 coding DNA: TGCGCCAGCAGCCAAGGGGTTATACGAGCTGGCGGGGAGCTGTTTTTT. Translated: CASSQGVIRAGGELFF. The genes are TRBV4-3 and TRBJ2-2; D call uncertain. Trimming took 1 base from V and 7 from J, leaving 16 bases between them. Germline-derived CDR1 and CDR2 are LGHNA and YSLEER. CDR3 length: 16 amino acids.

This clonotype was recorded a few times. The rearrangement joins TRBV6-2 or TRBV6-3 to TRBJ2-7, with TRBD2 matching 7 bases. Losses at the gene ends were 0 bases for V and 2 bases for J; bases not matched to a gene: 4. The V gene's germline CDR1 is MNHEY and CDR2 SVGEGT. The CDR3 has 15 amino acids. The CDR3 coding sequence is TGTGCCAGCAGTTACTCCGCAGGGACTACCTACGAGCAGTACTTC. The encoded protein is CASSYSAGTTYEQYF.

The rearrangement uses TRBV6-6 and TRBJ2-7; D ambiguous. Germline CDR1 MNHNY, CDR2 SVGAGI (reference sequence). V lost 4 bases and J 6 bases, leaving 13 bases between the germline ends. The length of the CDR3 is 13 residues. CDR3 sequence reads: CASSLGRAGEQYF. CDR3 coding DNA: TGTGCCAGCAGTTTGGGAAGGGCTGGCGAGCAGTACTTC.

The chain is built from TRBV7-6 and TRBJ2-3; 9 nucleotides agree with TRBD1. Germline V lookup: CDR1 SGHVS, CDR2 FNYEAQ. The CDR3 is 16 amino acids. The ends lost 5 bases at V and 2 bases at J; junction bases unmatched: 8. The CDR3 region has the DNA TGTGCCAGCAGCGGGGGACAGGGAGACTCCACAGATACGCAGTATTTT. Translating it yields CASSGGQGDSTDTQYF.

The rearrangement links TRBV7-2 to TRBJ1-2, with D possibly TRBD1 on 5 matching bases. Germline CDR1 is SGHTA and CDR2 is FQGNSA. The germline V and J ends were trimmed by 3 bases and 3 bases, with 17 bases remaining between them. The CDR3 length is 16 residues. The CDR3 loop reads CASSLGLRGSDYGYTF. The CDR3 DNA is TGTGCCAGCAGCTTGGGATTGAGGGGTAGCGACTATGGCTACACCTTC.

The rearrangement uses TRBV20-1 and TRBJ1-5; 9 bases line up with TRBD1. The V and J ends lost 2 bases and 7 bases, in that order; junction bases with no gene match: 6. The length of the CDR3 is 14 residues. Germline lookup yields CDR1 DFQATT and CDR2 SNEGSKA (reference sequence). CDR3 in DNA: TGCAGTGCTAGACCGGGACAGGGTTGGCAGCCCCAGCATTTT. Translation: CSARPGQGWQPQHF.

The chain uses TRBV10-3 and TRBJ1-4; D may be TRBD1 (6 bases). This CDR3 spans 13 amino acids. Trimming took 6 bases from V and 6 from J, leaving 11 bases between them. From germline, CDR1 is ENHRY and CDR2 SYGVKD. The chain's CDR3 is CAIRRGDDEKLFF. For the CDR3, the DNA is TGTGCCATCAGAAGGGGGGATGATGAAAAACTGTTTTTT.

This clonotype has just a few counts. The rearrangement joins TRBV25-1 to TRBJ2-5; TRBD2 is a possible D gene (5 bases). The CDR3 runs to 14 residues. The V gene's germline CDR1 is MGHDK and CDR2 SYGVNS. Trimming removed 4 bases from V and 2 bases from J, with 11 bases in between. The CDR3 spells CASSAPGEQETQYF. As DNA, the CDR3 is TGTGCCAGCAGTGCCCCCGGGGAGCAAGAGACCCAGTACTTC.

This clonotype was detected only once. The DNA for the CDR3 is TGTGCCAGCGGGCCCGGGGGCTTCGAGCAGTACTTC. It yields the protein CASGPGGFEQYF. The rearrangement uses TRBV9 and TRBJ2-7, with D perhaps given as TRBD1 or TRBD2 (6 bases each). V gave up 7 bases and J gave up 6 bases, with 14 bases separating them. CDR1 and CDR2 (germline): SGDLS, YYNGEE. CDR3 length: 12 residues.

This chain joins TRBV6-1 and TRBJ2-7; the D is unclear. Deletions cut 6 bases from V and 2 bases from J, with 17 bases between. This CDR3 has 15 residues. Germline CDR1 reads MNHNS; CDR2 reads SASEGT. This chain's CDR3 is CASSEIGIRAYEQYF. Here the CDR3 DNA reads TGTGCCAGCAGCGAAATTGGAATTCGGGCCTACGAGCAGTACTTC.

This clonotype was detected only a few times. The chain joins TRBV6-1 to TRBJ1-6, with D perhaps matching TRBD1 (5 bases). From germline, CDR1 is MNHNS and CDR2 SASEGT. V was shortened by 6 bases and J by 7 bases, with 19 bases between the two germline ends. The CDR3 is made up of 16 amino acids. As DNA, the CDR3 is TGTGCCAGCAGAAGGCCCGGGACGACGGGAAATTCACCCCTCCACTTT. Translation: CASRRPGTTGNSPLHF.

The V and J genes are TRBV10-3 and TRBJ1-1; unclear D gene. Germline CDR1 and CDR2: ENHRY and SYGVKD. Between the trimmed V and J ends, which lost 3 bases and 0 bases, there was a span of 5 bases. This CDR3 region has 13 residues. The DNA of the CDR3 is TGTGCCATCAGTGACGGTATGAACACTGAAGCTTTCTTT. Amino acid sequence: CAISDGMNTEAFF.

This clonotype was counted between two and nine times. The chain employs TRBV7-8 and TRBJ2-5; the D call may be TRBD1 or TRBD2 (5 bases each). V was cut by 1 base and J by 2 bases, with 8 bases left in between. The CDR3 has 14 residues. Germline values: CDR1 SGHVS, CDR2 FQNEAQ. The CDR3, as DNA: TGTGCCAGCAGCTTAGTGGGACGACAAGAGACCCAGTACTTC. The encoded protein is CASSLVGRQETQYF.

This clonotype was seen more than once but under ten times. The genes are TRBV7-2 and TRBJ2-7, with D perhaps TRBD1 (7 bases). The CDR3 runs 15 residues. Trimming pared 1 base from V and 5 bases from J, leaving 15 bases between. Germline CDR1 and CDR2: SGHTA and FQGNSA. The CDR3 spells CASSLDPGGSDEQYF. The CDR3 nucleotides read TGTGCCAGCAGCTTAGATCCAGGGGGGAGTGACGAGCAGTACTTC.

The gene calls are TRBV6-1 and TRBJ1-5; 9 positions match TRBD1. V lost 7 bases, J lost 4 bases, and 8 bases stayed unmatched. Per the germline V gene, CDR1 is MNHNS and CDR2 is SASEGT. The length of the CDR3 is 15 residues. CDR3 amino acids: CASTEQGARNQPQHF. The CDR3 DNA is TGTGCCAGCACCGAACAGGGGGCTCGTAATCAGCCCCAGCATTTT.

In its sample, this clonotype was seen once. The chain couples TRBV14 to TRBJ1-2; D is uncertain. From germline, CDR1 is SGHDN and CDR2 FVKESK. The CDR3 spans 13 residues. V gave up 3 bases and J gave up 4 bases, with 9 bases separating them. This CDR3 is CASSHGPTYGYTF. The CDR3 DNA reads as TGTGCCAGCAGCCACGGGCCCACCTATGGCTACACCTTC.